This T cell receptor (beta chain) was sequenced in a study of blood T cell repertoires in COVID-19. Study information: The cDNA or gDNA used as material had been derived from T cells, B-cell-depleted T cells, or PBMCs.

The trim removed 1 base at V and 3 bases at J, leaving 0 bases unmatched. Germline V lookup: CDR1 LGHDT, CDR2 YNNKEL (reference sequence). The CDR3 is 14 residues long. This table comes from immunoSEQ multiplex PCR, and its TCRdb copy is limited to in-frame clones, with some not included. The sample has roughly 230,000 clones, 89% seen once; the top ten hold about 4.6%. The origin of this receptor is a woman between 40 and 55 years old who had recovered from COVID-19. J is TRBJ2-3 and V is TRBV3-1 (or the pseudogene TRBV3-2), with 8 bases aligning to TRBD2. Sequences were obtained from peripheral blood. In DNA, the CDR3 is TGTGCCAGCAGCCAAGGACTAGCGACAGATACGCAGTATTTT. It specifies CASSQGLATDTQYF.